This T cell receptor beta chain originates from a study of vaccination and CD4 T cells after COVID-19. About the research overall: Convalescent persons amounted to six males plus four females, two of whom were Hispanic.

Trimming took off 5 bases at V and 11 bases at J, with 22 bases between the two ends. The germline CDR1 and CDR2 sequences are GTSNPN and SVGIG (reference sequence). The CDR3 spans 14 residues. Study-wide points: In median terms, SARS-CoV-2-reactive clonotypes went from 21 to 38, a nonsignificant rise.

This clonotype was observed a few times. Its target is unknown. The Oncomine TCR Beta short-read assay sequenced DNA from cultured CD4+ T cells. TCRdb re-called the PCR reads with MiXCR, one entry per CDR3 protein. The sample holds roughly 2,600 distinct CDR3 sequences, 22% seen once. Treatment specified: approximately nine-day PBMC culture with coronavirus spike peptide pools or control peptides (ViraFEST assay). In the ViraFEST assay, peptide-pool expansion preceded TCR sequencing of expanded clonotypes. Days 3 and 7 saw half the medium replaced with fresh IL-2 medium. The specimen was CD4+ T cells from blood, cultured in vitro. This clonotype was sampled from a human donor who had recovered from COVID-19. This chain joins TRBV30 and TRBJ1-5; perhaps TRBD1 as D (6 bases). The CDR3 sequence: CAWAGGGHLSSQHF. CDR3 coding DNA: TGTGCCTGGGCAGGTGGGGGACATCTGAGTTCCCAGCATTTT.